This T cell receptor beta chain was recorded in a study of CD8 T cells in Susac syndrome. Reverse transcription of roughly 0.5 to 1 ug RNA was performed with random hexamers. TCRdb used MiXCR to reprocess the immunoSEQ multiplex PCR reads, holding one entry per CDR3 protein. The sample contains around 200,000 distinct CDR3 sequences, about 95% of which appear only once. The study sequenced TCR beta in blood CD8+ and CD4+ T cells. CDR3 size: 17 residues. V lost 9 bases and J lost 0; bases outside the gene matches: 12. Per the germline V gene, CDR1 is KGHDR and CDR2 is SFDVKD. The sequence was collected from a human donor with multiple sclerosis. The J gene is TRBJ2-3, the V gene TRBV24-1; TRBD2 agrees at 9 bases. The sample comprised CD4+ T cells from PBMCs. CDR3 nucleotide sequence: TGTGCCACCGGCTTAGCGGGGGCCCTTAAAAGCACAGATACGCAGTATTTT. Translated, it gives CATGLAGALKSTDTQYF.